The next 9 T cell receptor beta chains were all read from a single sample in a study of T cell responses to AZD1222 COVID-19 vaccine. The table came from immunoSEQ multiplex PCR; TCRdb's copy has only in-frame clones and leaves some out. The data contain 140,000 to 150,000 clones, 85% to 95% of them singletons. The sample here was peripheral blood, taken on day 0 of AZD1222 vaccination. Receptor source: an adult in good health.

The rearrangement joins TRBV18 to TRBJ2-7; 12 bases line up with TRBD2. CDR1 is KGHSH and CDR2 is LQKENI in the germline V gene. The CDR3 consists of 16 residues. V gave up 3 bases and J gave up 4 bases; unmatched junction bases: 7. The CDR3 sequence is CASSPRLAGASYEQYF. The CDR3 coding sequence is TGTGCCAGCTCACCGCGACTAGCGGGAGCCAGTTACGAGCAGTACTTC.

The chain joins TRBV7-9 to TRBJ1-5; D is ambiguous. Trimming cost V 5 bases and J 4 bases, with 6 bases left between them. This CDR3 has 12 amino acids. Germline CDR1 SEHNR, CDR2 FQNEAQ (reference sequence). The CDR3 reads CASSNVNQPQHF. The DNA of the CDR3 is TGTGCCAGCAGCAACGTTAATCAGCCCCAGCATTTT.

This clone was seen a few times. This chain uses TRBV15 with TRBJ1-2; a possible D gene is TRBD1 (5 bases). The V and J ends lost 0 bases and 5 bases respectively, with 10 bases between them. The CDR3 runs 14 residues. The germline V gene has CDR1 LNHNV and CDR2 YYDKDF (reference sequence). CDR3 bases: TGTGCCACCAGCAGAGATGGGGGAAAATATGGCTACACCTTC. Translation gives CATSRDGGKYGYTF. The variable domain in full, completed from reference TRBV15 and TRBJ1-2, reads DAMVIQNPRYQVTQFGKPVTLSCSQTLNHNVMYWYQQKSSQAPKLLFHYYDKDFNNEADTPDNFQSRRPNTSFCFLDIRSPGLGDTAMYLCATSRDGGKYGYTFGSGTRLTVV.

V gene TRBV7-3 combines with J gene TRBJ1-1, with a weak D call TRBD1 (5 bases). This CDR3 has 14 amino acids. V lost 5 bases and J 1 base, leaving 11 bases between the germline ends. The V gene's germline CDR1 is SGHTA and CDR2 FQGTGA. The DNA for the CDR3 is TGTGCCAGCAGCCATGGGACGGGGAACACTGAAGCTTTCTTT. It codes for CASSHGTGNTEAFF. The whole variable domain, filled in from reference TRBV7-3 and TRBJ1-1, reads GAGVSQTPSNKVTEKGKYVELRCDPISGHTALYWYRQSLGQGPEFLIYFQGTGAADDSGLPNDRFFAVRPEGSVSTLKIQRTERGDSAVYLCASSHGTGNTEAFFGQGTRLTVV.

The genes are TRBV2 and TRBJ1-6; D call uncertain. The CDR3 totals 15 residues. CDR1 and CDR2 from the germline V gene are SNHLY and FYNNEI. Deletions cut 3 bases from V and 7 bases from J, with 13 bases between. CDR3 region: CASSELAVANSPLHF. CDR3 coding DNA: TGTGCCAGCAGTGAGTTGGCGGTCGCCAATTCACCCCTCCACTTT. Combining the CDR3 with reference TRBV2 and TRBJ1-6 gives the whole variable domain EPEVTQTPSHQVTQMGQEVILRCVPISNHLYFYWYRQILGQKVEFLVSFYNNEISEKSEIFDDQFSVERPDGSNFTLKIRSTKLEDSAMYFCASSELAVANSPLHFGNGTRLTVT.

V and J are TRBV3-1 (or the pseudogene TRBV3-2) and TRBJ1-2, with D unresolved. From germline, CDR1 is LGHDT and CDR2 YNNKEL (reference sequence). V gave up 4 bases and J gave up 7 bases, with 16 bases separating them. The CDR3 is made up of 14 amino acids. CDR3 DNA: TGTGCCAGCAGCCCTGACGGGGTCTCCTTTGGCTACACCTTC. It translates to CASSPDGVSFGYTF.

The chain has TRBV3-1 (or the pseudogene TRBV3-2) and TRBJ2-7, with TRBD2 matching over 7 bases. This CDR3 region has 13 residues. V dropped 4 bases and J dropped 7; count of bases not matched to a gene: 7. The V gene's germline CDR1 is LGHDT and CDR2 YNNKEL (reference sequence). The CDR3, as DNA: TGTGCCAGCAGCCCGGCGGGAGCGGGGGAGCAGTACTTC. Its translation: CASSPAGAGEQYF.

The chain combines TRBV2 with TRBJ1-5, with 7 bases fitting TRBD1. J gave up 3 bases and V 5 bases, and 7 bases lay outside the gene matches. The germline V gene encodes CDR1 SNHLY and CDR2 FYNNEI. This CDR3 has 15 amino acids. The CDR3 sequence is CASSHAGTVNQPQHF. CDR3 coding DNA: TGTGCCAGCAGTCACGCCGGGACAGTCAATCAGCCCCAGCATTTT.

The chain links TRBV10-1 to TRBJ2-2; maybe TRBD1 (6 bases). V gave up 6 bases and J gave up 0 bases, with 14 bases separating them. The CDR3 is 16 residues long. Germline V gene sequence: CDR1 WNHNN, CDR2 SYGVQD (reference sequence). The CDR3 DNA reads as TGCGCCAGCAGCACAGGGTACCTCACGAACACCGGGGAGCTGTTTTTT. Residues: CASSTGYLTNTGELFF.